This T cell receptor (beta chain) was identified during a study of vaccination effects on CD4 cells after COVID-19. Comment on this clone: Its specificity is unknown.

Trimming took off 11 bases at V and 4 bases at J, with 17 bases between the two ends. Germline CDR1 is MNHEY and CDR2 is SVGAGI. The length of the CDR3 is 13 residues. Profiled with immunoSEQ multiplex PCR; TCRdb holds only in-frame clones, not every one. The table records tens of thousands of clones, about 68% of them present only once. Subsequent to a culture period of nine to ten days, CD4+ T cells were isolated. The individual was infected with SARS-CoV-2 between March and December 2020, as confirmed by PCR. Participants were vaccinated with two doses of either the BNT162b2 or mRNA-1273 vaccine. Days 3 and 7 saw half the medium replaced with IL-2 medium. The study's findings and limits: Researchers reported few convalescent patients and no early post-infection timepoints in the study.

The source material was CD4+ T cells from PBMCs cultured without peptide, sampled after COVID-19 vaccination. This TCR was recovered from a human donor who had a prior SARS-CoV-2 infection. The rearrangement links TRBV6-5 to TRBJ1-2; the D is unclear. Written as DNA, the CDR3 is TGTGCCTCCCACAAGGGATATGGCTATGGCTACACCTTC. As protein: CASHKGYGYGYTF.